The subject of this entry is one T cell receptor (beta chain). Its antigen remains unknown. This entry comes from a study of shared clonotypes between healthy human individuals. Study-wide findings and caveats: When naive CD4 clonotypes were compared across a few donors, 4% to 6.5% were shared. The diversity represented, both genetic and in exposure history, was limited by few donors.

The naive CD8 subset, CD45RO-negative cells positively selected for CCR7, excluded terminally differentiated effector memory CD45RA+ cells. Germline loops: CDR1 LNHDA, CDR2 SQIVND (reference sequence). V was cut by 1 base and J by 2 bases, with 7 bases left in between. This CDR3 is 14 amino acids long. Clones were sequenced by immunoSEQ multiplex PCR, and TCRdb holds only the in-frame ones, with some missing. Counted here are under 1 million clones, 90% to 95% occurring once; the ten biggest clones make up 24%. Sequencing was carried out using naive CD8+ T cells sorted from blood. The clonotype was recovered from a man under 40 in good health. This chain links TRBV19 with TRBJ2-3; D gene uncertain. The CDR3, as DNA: TGTGCCAGTAGTATAGCCGGCACCACAGATACGCAGTATTTT. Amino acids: CASSIAGTTDTQYF.